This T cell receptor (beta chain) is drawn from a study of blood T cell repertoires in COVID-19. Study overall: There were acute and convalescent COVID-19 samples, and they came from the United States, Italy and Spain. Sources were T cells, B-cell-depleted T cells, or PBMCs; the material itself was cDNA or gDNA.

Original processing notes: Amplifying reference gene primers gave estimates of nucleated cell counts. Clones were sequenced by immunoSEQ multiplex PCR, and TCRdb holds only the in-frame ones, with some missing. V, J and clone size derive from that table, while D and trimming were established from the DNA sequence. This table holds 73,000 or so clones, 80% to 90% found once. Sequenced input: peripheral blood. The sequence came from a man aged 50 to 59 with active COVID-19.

The chain's CDR3 is CASSFGQTEETQYF. CDR3 bases: TGTGCCAGCAGCTTTGGGCAGACGGAAGAGACCCAGTACTTC. The chain carries TRBV5-4 and TRBJ2-5, with no clear D. V was pared by 2 bases and J by 3 bases, with 11 bases between. Germline V gene lookup returns CDR1 SGHNT and CDR2 YYREEE (reference sequence). This CDR3 is 14 amino acids long.